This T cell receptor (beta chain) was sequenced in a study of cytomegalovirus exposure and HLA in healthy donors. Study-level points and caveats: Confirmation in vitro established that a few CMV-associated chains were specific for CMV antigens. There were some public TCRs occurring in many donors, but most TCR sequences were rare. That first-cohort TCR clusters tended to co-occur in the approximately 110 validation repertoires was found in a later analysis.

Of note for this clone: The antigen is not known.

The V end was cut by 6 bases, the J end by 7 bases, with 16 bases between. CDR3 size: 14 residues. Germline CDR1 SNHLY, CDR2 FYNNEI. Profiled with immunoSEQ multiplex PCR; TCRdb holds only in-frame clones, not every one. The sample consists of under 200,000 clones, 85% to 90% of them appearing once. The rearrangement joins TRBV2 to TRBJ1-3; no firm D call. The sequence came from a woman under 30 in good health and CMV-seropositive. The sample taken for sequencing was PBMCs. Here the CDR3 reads CASRREEGRNTIYF. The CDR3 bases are TGTGCCAGCAGGAGGGAGGAGGGTCGGAACACCATATATTTT.